These 2 T cell receptor beta chains share one sample of origin, sequenced in a study of blood T cell repertoires in COVID-19. The assay was immunoSEQ multiplex PCR, and TCRdb's table has in-frame clones only and misses some. Of some 78,000 clones listed, almost 90% are singletons. The sample comprised peripheral blood. The receptors originated from a woman aged 80 or older with active or convalescent COVID-19.

The chain uses TRBV19 and TRBJ2-1, with 12 bases aligning to TRBD2. Germline values: CDR1 LNHDA, CDR2 SQIVND (reference sequence). This CDR3 has 17 residues. The ends lost 4 bases at V and 0 bases at J; junction bases unmatched: 4. CDR3 sequence reads: CASSTLTSGSSYNEQFF. The CDR3, as DNA: TGTGCCAGTAGTACTTTGACTAGCGGGAGCTCCTACAATGAGCAGTTCTTC.

The chain employs TRBV28 and TRBJ1-5; D uncertain. This CDR3 has 14 residues. Germline assignment: CDR1 MDHEN and CDR2 SYDVKM. V lost 6 bases to trimming and J lost 5 bases, with 14 bases between them. CDR3 protein: CASSSPGRYQPQHF. Written as DNA, the CDR3 is TGTGCCAGCAGCTCCCCCGGGAGGTATCAGCCCCAGCATTTT.